This passage covers 17 T cell receptor beta chains from one sample sequenced in a study of lymphopenia after photon versus proton radiotherapy. Method: immunoSEQ multiplex PCR; TCRdb's copy keeps in-frame clones and lacks some. The sample consists of 150,000 to 200,000 clones, about 85% of them appearing once. Sample: peripheral blood, taken from a patient treated with photon-based radiotherapy. Receptors were obtained from a man aged 50 or older with gastric cancer.

The V call is TRBV19, the J call TRBJ1-2; possibly TRBD1 for D (5 bases). Deletions cut 9 bases from V and 8 bases from J, with 19 bases between. CDR1 and CDR2 from the germline V gene are LNHDA and SQIVND (reference sequence). This CDR3 comprises 13 residues. The CDR3 sequence is CASSGRGRRGYTF. In DNA form, the CDR3 reads TGTGCCAGCAGTGGCCGGGGCCGGAGGGGCTACACCTTC.

V gene TRBV6-1 combines with J gene TRBJ2-2; no reliable D call. CDR3 size: 13 residues. The V and J ends lost 7 bases and 7 bases respectively, with 13 bases between them. Germline V gene sequence: CDR1 MNHNS, CDR2 SASEGT. Here the CDR3 reads CASTLERFGELFF. CDR3 nucleotide sequence: TGTGCCAGCACCCTGGAGCGTTTCGGGGAGCTGTTTTTT.

Concerning this clone: The same CDR3 also results from other DNA sequences found in this sample. This chain connects TRBV7-2 to TRBJ1-4; maybe TRBD1 (5 bases). V was trimmed by 1 base and J by 1 base, leaving 7 bases between them. This CDR3 spans 15 amino acids. The V gene's germline CDR1 is SGHTA and CDR2 FQGNSA. The CDR3 nucleotides are TGTGCCAGCAGCTTAGTGGGGGGAACTAATGAAAAACTGTTTTTT. It yields the protein CASSLVGGTNEKLFF.

In this sample, this clone turned up once. V usage is TRBV28 and J usage is TRBJ1-1; 12 nucleotides match TRBD1. The germline V gene encodes CDR1 MDHEN and CDR2 SYDVKM. This CDR3 has 18 residues. V dropped 1 base and J dropped 1; count of bases not matched to a gene: 7. As DNA, the CDR3 is TGTGCCAGCAGTTTATCGGTAGGGACAGGGGGCAAGAACACTGAAGCTTTCTTT. Translation: CASSLSVGTGGKNTEAFF.

V is TRBV7-9 and J is TRBJ2-1, with TRBD2 identical over 9 bases. In germline, CDR1 is SEHNR, CDR2 FQNEAQ (reference sequence). This CDR3 spans 14 amino acids. After removal of 5 bases from V and 4 bases from J, the junction contained 3 bases not matched to a gene. This chain's CDR3 is CASSPSGTYNEQFF. The CDR3 DNA reads as TGTGCCAGCAGCCCTAGCGGGACATACAATGAGCAGTTCTTC. The complete variable domain, with remaining parts taken from reference TRBV7-9 and TRBJ2-1, reads DTGVSQNPRHKITKRGQNVTFRCDPISEHNRLYWYRQTLGQGPEFLTYFQNEAQLEKSRLLSDRFSAERPKGSFSTLEIQRTEQGDSAMYLCASSPSGTYNEQFFGPGTRLTVL.

This sequence joins TRBV19 and TRBJ1-2; 9 bases align to TRBD1. CDR1 is LNHDA, CDR2 SQIVND, per germline (reference sequence). CDR3 size: 15 residues. The trim removed 3 bases at V and 1 base at J, leaving 3 bases unmatched. The DNA of the CDR3 is TGTGCCAGTAGTATCGGACAGGGGCATAACTATGGCTACACCTTC. Translation: CASSIGQGHNYGYTF.

V is TRBV18 and J is TRBJ1-2; no firm D call. Germline lookup yields CDR1 KGHSH and CDR2 LQKENI. The CDR3 runs 15 residues. V lost 2 bases and J lost 0, with 10 bases in between. The CDR3 region is CASSPGREPNYGYTF. CDR3 DNA: TGTGCCAGCTCACCAGGGAGGGAGCCTAACTATGGCTACACCTTC. Using reference TRBV18 and TRBJ1-2 for the parts outside the CDR3, the full variable domain is NAGVMQNPRHLVRRRGQEARLRCSPMKGHSHVYWYRQLPEEGLKFMVYLQKENIIDESGMPKERFSAEFPKEGPSILRIQQVVRGDSAAYFCASSPGREPNYGYTFGSGTRLTVV.

This chain uses TRBV5-1 with TRBJ2-3; TRBD2 might be the D (5 bases). V lost 4 bases and J lost 2, with 14 bases in between. CDR1 and CDR2 (germline): SGHRS, YFSETQ. The CDR3 consists of 15 residues. The chain's CDR3 is CASSRSGKYTDTQYF. In DNA form, the CDR3 reads TGCGCCAGCAGCCGAAGCGGAAAGTACACAGATACGCAGTATTTT.

The chain uses TRBV5-1 and TRBJ2-5; 10 bases map to TRBD1. This CDR3 has 15 residues. Trimming cost V 1 base and J 5 bases; bases outside gene matches: 5. Germline loops: CDR1 SGHRS, CDR2 YFSETQ. CDR3 amino acids: CASSLSGTGVETQYF. The CDR3 nucleotides read TGCGCCAGCAGCTTGTCAGGGACAGGGGTCGAGACCCAGTACTTC.

The rearrangement links TRBV11-2 to TRBJ1-4, with D possibly TRBD1 on 5 matching bases. This CDR3 is built from 13 residues. CDR1 and CDR2 from the germline V gene are SGHAT and FQNNGV. V was shortened by 0 bases and J by 11 bases, with 10 bases between the two germline ends. The DNA for the CDR3 is TGTGCCAGCAGCTTAGACAGGGAAAGGAAACTGTTTTTT. Protein: CASSLDRERKLFF.

The V call is TRBV7-9, the J call TRBJ2-7, with D tentatively TRBD2 (5 bases). Deletions cut 3 bases from V and 7 bases from J, with 16 bases between. Germline CDR1 is SEHNR and CDR2 is FQNEAQ (reference sequence). The CDR3 is 14 residues long. The CDR3: CASSFPGPTGEQYF. DNA of the CDR3: TGTGCCAGCAGCTTCCCGGGCCCCACGGGGGAGCAGTACTTC.

V usage is TRBV16 and J usage is TRBJ2-7; 10 bases match TRBD1. Looked up from germline, CDR1 is KGHSY and CDR2 is FQNENV. V lost 3 bases, J lost 3 bases, and 5 bases stayed unmatched. This CDR3 has 15 residues. In DNA form, the CDR3 reads TGTGCCAGCAGCCACCGGGACAGGGGAAACTACGAGCAGTACTTC. Translating gives CASSHRDRGNYEQYF.

This rearrangement joins TRBV6-6 to TRBJ1-4; 8 nucleotides line up with TRBD1. Trimming took 7 bases from V and 6 from J; bases not matched to a gene: 7. CDR1 and CDR2 from the germline V gene are MNHNY and SVGAGI (reference sequence). This CDR3 spans 14 amino acids. CDR3 protein: CASTLDRADEKLFF. In nucleotides, the CDR3 is TGTGCCAGCACCTTGGACAGGGCGGATGAAAAACTGTTTTTT.

J is TRBJ2-5 and V is TRBV4-3; TRBD1 matches 7 bases. CDR3 length equals 13 residues. After removal of 4 bases from V and 2 bases from J, the junction contained 1 base not matched to a gene. Germline-derived CDR1 and CDR2 are LGHNA and YSLEER. CDR3 sequence (DNA): TGCGCCAGCAGCCGGGACAGACAAGAGACCCAGTACTTC. Protein sequence: CASSRDRQETQYF.

This chain uses TRBV7-9 with TRBJ2-3, with 10 bases lining up with TRBD2. CDR1 is SEHNR, CDR2 FQNEAQ, per germline (reference sequence). The length of the CDR3 is 18 residues. The V gene end was trimmed by 4 bases and the J gene end by 2 bases; junction bases not matched to a gene: 12. CDR3 coding DNA: TGTGCCAGCAGCTCACCCACCGGGACTAGCGCCTTCACAGATACGCAGTATTTT. Translating it yields CASSSPTGTSAFTDTQYF.

This clone was counted a single time. The V gene is TRBV25-1, the J gene TRBJ2-7; TRBD2 is a possible D gene (5 bases). The CDR3 extends over 14 amino acids. Germline values: CDR1 MGHDK, CDR2 SYGVNS. V dropped 3 bases and J dropped 2 bases, with 11 bases sitting between them. The CDR3 sequence: CASSESGPPYEQYF. The CDR3 nucleotides are TGTGCCAGCAGTGAGAGCGGACCTCCCTACGAGCAGTACTTC.

The J gene is TRBJ1-1, the V gene TRBV5-1; D gene unclear. This CDR3 comprises 16 residues. Per germline, CDR1 SGHRS and CDR2 YFSETQ. The germline V and J ends were trimmed by 5 bases and 0 bases, with 17 bases remaining between them. The CDR3 region has the DNA TGCGCCAGCAGAACCGTTCCCAATATAATGAACACTGAAGCTTTCTTT. Residues: CASRTVPNIMNTEAFF.